This TCR beta chain is from a study of T cell repertoires in cytomegalovirus infection. Study-wide background: CMV infection together with matching HLA type was indicated by public TCR beta signatures. Whole-study findings and limits: The study identified carriers of CMV plus the relevant HLA from cumulative public TCR beta family frequency. HLA-C-restricted CMV clonotypes gave the most frequent clonotype in two of eight donors.

Trimming shortened V by 4 bases and J by 0 bases, and 10 bases separated the two germline ends. CDR1 and CDR2 from the germline V gene are MNHEY and SMNVEV (reference sequence). CDR3 length: 15 amino acids. Using its own MiXCR run on the reads, TCRdb lists one record per CDR3 protein. The data show 560,000 or so distinct CDR3 sequences, approximately 17% seen once. The sample holds a few counts of this clonotype. No antigen is known for it. Material for sequencing was CD8+ T cells from PBMCs. The chain has TRBV27 and TRBJ1-3, with D hard to call. This TCR came from a human donor in good health (CMV status not recorded). Some clones in this sample may be carry-over from other donors' samples. The CDR3 DNA reads as TGTGCCAGCAGTTCGGGCGGAGTCTCTGGAAACACCATATATTTT. It is translated as CASSSGGVSGNTIYF.